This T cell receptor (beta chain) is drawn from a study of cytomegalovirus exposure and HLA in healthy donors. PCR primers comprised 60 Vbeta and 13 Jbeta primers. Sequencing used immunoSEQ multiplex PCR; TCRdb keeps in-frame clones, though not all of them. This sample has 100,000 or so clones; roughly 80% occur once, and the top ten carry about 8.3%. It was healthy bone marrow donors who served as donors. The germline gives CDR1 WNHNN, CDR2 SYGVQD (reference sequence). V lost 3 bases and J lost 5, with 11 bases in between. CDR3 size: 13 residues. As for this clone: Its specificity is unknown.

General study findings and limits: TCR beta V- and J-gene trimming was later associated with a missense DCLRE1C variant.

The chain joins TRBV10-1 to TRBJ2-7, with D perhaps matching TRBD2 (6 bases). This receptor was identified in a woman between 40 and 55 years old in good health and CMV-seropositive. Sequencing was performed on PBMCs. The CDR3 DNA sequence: TGCGCCAGCAGTGAAGGGACTTGGGACGAGCAGTACTTC. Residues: CASSEGTWDEQYF.